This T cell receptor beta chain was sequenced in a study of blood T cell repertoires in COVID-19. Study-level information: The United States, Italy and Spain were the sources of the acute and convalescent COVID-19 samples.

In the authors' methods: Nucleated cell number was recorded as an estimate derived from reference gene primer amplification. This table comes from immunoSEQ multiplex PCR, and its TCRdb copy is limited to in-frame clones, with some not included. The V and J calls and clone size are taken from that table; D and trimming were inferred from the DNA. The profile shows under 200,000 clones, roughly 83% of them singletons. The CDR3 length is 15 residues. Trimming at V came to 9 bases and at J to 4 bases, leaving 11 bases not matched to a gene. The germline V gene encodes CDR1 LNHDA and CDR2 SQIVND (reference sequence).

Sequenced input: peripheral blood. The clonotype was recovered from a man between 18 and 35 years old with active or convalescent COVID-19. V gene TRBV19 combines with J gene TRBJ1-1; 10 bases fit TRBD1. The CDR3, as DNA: TGTGCCAGCCTAACCCAGGGGGACAGGGGCACTGAAGCTTTCTTT. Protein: CASLTQGDRGTEAFF.